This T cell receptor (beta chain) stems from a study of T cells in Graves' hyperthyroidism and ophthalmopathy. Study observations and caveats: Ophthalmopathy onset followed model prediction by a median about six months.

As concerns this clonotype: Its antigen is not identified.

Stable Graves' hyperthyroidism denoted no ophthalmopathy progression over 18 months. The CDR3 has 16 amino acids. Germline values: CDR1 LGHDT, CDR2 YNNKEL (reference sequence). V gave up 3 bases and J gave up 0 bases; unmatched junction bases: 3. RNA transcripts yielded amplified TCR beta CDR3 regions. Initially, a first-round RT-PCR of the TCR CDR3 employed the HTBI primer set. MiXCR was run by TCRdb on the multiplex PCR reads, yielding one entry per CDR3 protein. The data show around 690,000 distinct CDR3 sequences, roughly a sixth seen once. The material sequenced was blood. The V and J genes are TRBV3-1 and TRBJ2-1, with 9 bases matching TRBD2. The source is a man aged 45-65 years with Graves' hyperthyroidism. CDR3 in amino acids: CASSHTTSGSYNEQFF. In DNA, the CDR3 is TGTGCCAGCAGCCATACGACTAGCGGCTCCTACAATGAGCAGTTCTTC.